A single sample is the source of the 25 T cell receptor beta chains below, sequenced in a study of blood T cell repertoires in COVID-19. Data came from immunoSEQ multiplex PCR; TCRdb stores just in-frame clones and leaves some out. This table has hundreds of thousands of clones, about nine tenths appearing once. The sample was peripheral blood. The origin of the receptors is a woman aged 45-65 years with COVID-19, enrolled during active disease.

V gene TRBV5-6 combines with J gene TRBJ2-7, with D possibly TRBD2 on 6 matching bases. The CDR3 length is 16 residues. Trimming pared 2 bases from V and 6 bases from J, leaving 21 bases between. Germline V gene sequence: CDR1 SGHDT, CDR2 YYEEEE. The CDR3 region has the DNA TGTGCCAGCAGCTTCCGATACTCGACTAGAGCGGCCGAGCAGTACTTC. This codes for CASSFRYSTRAAEQYF.

The chain recombines TRBV29-1 with TRBJ2-2; 7 bases align to TRBD2. Germline trimming cut 8 bases from V and 1 base from J; bases unmatched to any gene: 7. This CDR3 spans 14 amino acids. Germline lookup yields CDR1 SQVTM and CDR2 ANQGSEA. The chain's CDR3 is CSIGRGGNTGELFF. The CDR3 DNA reads TGCAGCATTGGTCGCGGGGGGAACACCGGGGAGCTGTTTTTT.

The chain links TRBV6-5 to TRBJ1-1; D may be TRBD1 (6 bases). This CDR3 has 13 amino acids. CDR1 MNHEY and CDR2 SVGAGI come from the germline V gene. Trimming removed 6 bases from V and 4 bases from J, with 12 bases in between. The CDR3 spells CASRVDRFTEAFF. CDR3 nucleotides: TGTGCCAGCAGAGTTGACAGGTTCACTGAAGCTTTCTTT.

The rearrangement joins TRBV6-7 to TRBJ1-5, with TRBD1 as a possible D gene (6 bases). TRBV6-7 is placed among ORFs of uncertain function. Trimming left V 7 bases short and J 0 bases short, with 19 bases between. CDR3 size: 17 residues. In DNA, the CDR3 is TGTGCCAGCAACGCACCAGACAGGTTTCATAGCAATCAGCCCCAGCATTTT. It yields the protein CASNAPDRFHSNQPQHF.

V and J are TRBV4-1 and TRBJ1-1, with 8 bases that match TRBD1. This CDR3 comprises 16 residues. Germline loops: CDR1 MGHRA, CDR2 YSYEKL. The J segment lost 0 bases and the V segment lost 5 bases, leaving 8 bases of the junction unmatched. The CDR3 here is CASSSVTGGLNTEAFF. The CDR3 nucleotides are TGCGCCAGCAGCTCCGTCACAGGGGGGTTGAACACTGAAGCTTTCTTT.

This chain connects TRBV5-1 to TRBJ1-2, with TRBD1 identical over 7 bases. The CDR3 is made up of 13 amino acids. Germline-derived CDR1 and CDR2 are SGHRS and YFSETQ. The junction had 7 bases not matched to a gene; V was cut back by 3 bases and J by 8 bases. CDR3 nucleotide sequence: TGCGCCAGCAGCTCGGGGACAGCCGTCGGCTACACCTTC. This codes for CASSSGTAVGYTF.

V usage is TRBV25-1 and J usage is TRBJ2-7; possible D gene TRBD2, 5 bases. The germline V and J ends were trimmed by 4 bases and 7 bases, with 11 bases remaining between them. The CDR3 consists of 12 residues. Germline V gives CDR1 MGHDK, CDR2 SYGVNS. CDR3 nucleotides: TGTGCCAGCAGTGGGGCGGGTGGGGAGCAGTACTTC. The encoded protein is CASSGAGGEQYF.

The V call is TRBV11-2, the J call TRBJ2-1; 7 nucleotides agree with TRBD1. Per germline, CDR1 SGHAT and CDR2 FQNNGV. V dropped 5 bases and J dropped 7; count of bases not matched to a gene: 8. There are 14 residues in the CDR3. CDR3 DNA: TGTGCCAGCAGCCTACCCGACAGGGCGAATGAGCAGTTCTTC. It translates to CASSLPDRANEQFF.

V gene TRBV18 combines with J gene TRBJ1-1; no clear D gene. The CDR3 loop spans 16 amino acids. Trimming stripped 3 bases from V and 3 bases from J, with 17 bases between. The germline gives CDR1 KGHSH, CDR2 LQKENI. The CDR3, as DNA: TGTGCCAGCTCACCGTCGATTCTCGGGGATTACACTGAAGCTTTCTTT. Translated, it gives CASSPSILGDYTEAFF.

This chain links TRBV30 with TRBJ1-2; D is unresolved. Deletions cut 1 base from V and 4 bases from J, with 7 bases between. The CDR3 consists of 12 residues. CDR1 is GTSNPN and CDR2 is SVGIG in the germline V gene (reference sequence). DNA of the CDR3: TGTGCCTGGAGTGCGGCGGGCTATGGCTACACCTTC. Its translation is CAWSAAGYGYTF.

The chain is built from TRBV24-1 and TRBJ1-2, with D uncertain. Germline V gene lookup returns CDR1 KGHDR and CDR2 SFDVKD. V was cut by 9 bases and J by 6 bases, with 10 bases left in between. The CDR3 extends over 11 amino acids. The CDR3 coding sequence is TGTGCCACCCGAAGCCCTGATGGCTACACCTTC. Protein product: CATRSPDGYTF.

For the CDR3, the DNA is TGCGCCAGCAGTTCGTTCCTGGTTGGACACCGTAATTCACCCCTCCACTTT. Its protein product is CASSSFLVGHRNSPLHF. The rearrangement joins TRBV5-1 to TRBJ1-6; perhaps TRBD1 as D (5 bases). Trimming took 5 bases from V and 6 from J, leaving 21 bases between them. The CDR3 consists of 17 residues. The germline gives CDR1 SGHRS, CDR2 YFSETQ.

This clone was seen just once. V usage is TRBV15 and J usage is TRBJ2-1; D gene uncertain. V lost 0 bases and J lost 2, with 8 bases in between. The CDR3 runs to 15 residues. The V gene's germline CDR1 is LNHNV and CDR2 YYDKDF (reference sequence). The CDR3 DNA reads as TGTGCCACCAGCAGAGATTCAACGGCCTACAATGAGCAGTTCTTC. Translation: CATSRDSTAYNEQFF.

This rearrangement joins TRBV12-3 or TRBV12-4 to TRBJ1-4; 8 nucleotides line up with TRBD1. V was clipped by 5 bases and J by 7 bases; unmatched bases: 3. The CDR3 covers 13 residues. For the CDR3, the DNA is TGTGCCAGCAGTGTCACAGGGGGTGAAAAACTGTTTTTT. Its translation: CASSVTGGEKLFF.

The chain carries TRBV3-1 (or the pseudogene TRBV3-2) and TRBJ1-6; 8 nucleotides match TRBD1. Per the germline V gene, CDR1 is LGHDT and CDR2 is YNNKEL (reference sequence). J gave up 7 bases and V 5 bases, and 7 bases lay outside the gene matches. The CDR3 extends over 15 amino acids. CDR3 DNA sequence: TGTGCCAGCAGCACCTTTCAGGGGGCCAATTCACCCCTCCACTTT. Its translation is CASSTFQGANSPLHF.

This chain uses TRBV10-3 with TRBJ2-2; 7 nucleotides line up with TRBD1. Per germline, CDR1 ENHRY and CDR2 SYGVKD. CDR3 length equals 15 residues. J gave up 1 base and V 7 bases, and 6 bases lay outside the gene matches. This chain's CDR3 is CAINKDRVNTGELFF. In nucleotides, the CDR3 is TGTGCCATCAACAAAGACAGGGTGAACACCGGGGAGCTGTTTTTT.

The chain recombines TRBV4-2 with TRBJ2-1, with a weak D call TRBD2 (6 bases). The V gene lost 6 bases and the J gene lost 4 bases, with 19 bases spanning the gap. The CDR3 loop spans 16 amino acids. CDR1 and CDR2 (germline): LGHNA, YNFKEQ. As DNA, the CDR3 is TGTGCCAGCAGGAGCCAAGAAACGGCGGGATACAATGAGCAGTTCTTC. It specifies CASRSQETAGYNEQFF.

In nucleotides, the CDR3 is TGCGCCAGCAGCCAACGGACCAGGGGCAAAAACATTCAGTACTTC. Its protein product is CASSQRTRGKNIQYF. The chain links TRBV5-1 to TRBJ2-4; TRBD1 might be the D (6 bases). V lost 4 bases to trimming and J lost 3 bases, with 14 bases between them. The CDR3 spans 15 residues. The germline gives CDR1 SGHRS, CDR2 YFSETQ. The variable domain in full, completed from reference TRBV5-1 and TRBJ2-4, reads KAGVTQTPRYLIKTRGQQVTLSCSPISGHRSVSWYQQTPGQGLQFLFEYFSETQRNKGNFPGRFSGRQFSNSRSEMNVSTLELGDSALYLCASSQRTRGKNIQYFGAGTRLSVL.

V and J are TRBV2 and TRBJ1-1, with D tentatively TRBD1 (5 bases). Trimming took off 5 bases at V and 7 bases at J, with 26 bases between the two ends. CDR3 length: 17 amino acids. The germline gives CDR1 SNHLY, CDR2 FYNNEI. The CDR3 region is CASSPTGREEIAGEAFF. DNA for the CDR3: TGTGCCAGCAGTCCCACAGGCAGGGAAGAAATTGCAGGTGAAGCTTTCTTT.

The chain employs TRBV19 and TRBJ2-1, with 8 bases matching TRBD2. Germline V gene lookup returns CDR1 LNHDA and CDR2 SQIVND (reference sequence). Trimming took 3 bases from V and 2 from J; bases not matched to a gene: 3. The CDR3 consists of 15 residues. As DNA, the CDR3 is TGTGCCAGTAGTATCGGAGCGGGGGCCTACAATGAGCAGTTCTTC. It translates to CASSIGAGAYNEQFF. Combining the CDR3 with reference TRBV19 and TRBJ2-1 gives the whole variable domain DGGITQSPKYLFRKEGQNVTLSCEQNLNHDAMYWYRQDPGQGLRLIYYSQIVNDFQKGDIAEGYSVSREKKESFPLTVTSAQKNPTAFYLCASSIGAGAYNEQFFGPGTRLTVL.

The chain employs TRBV15 and TRBJ1-5; D might be TRBD1 (5 bases). CDR1 is LNHNV, CDR2 YYDKDF, per germline (reference sequence). The CDR3 has 15 amino acids. V dropped 3 bases and J dropped 3 bases, with 12 bases sitting between them. The CDR3 sequence is CATSRQRGVNQPQHF. The CDR3 DNA is TGTGCCACCAGCAGGCAACGGGGGGTCAATCAGCCCCAGCATTTT.

The gene calls are TRBV4-2 and TRBJ2-1, with a weak D call TRBD2 (6 bases). CDR3 length: 14 residues. V dropped 1 base and J dropped 7 bases, with 11 bases sitting between them. In germline, CDR1 is LGHNA, CDR2 YNFKEQ. In DNA, the CDR3 is TGTGCCAGCAGCCAAGTGGGCCGGGGGAATGAGCAGTTCTTC. Its protein is CASSQVGRGNEQFF.

This chain uses TRBV29-1 with TRBJ1-1; TRBD1 might be the D (6 bases). Trimming pared 0 bases from V and 1 base from J, leaving 6 bases between. Germline CDR1 reads SQVTM; CDR2 reads ANQGSEA. CDR3 length: 13 amino acids. The CDR3 DNA reads as TGCAGCGTTGAAGAAGGGGGGAACACTGAAGCTTTCTTT. Protein product: CSVEEGGNTEAFF.

The chain uses TRBV7-9 and TRBJ1-5; 9 nucleotides match TRBD1. In germline, CDR1 is SEHNR, CDR2 FQNEAQ (reference sequence). The CDR3 is 17 residues long. Trimming cost V 0 bases and J 5 bases; bases outside gene matches: 8. The CDR3 nucleotides are TGTGCCAGCAGCTTAGCCACGGGAACAGGGGGCGATCAGCCCCAGCATTTT. Translating gives CASSLATGTGGDQPQHF.

The J gene is TRBJ1-1, the V gene TRBV29-1; D is undetermined. The V end lost 5 bases, the J end lost 4 bases, and 14 bases lay between the germline ends. This CDR3 has 13 amino acids. Looked up from germline, CDR1 is SQVTM and CDR2 is ANQGSEA. This chain's CDR3 is CSVYSHRGTEAFF. CDR3 nucleotide sequence: TGCAGCGTTTACAGCCACCGGGGCACTGAAGCTTTCTTT.